This TCR beta chain was obtained from a study of vaccination and CD4 T cells after COVID-19. This clonotype was picked up a small number of times. Its specificity is not known. Cultured CD4+ T-cell DNA underwent Oncomine TCR Beta short-read sequencing. TCRdb fed the PCR reads into MiXCR, producing one record per CDR3 protein. Of about 16,000 distinct CDR3 sequences in the sample, less than 75% were seen once. Treatment described: approximately 9-day PBMC culture with coronavirus spike peptide pools or control peptides (ViraFEST assay). Investigators isolated CD4+ T cells by negative selection after roughly 9 days of culture. This CDR3 has 15 residues. Trimming removed 6 bases from V and 4 bases from J; junction bases left unmatched: 12. Germline values: CDR1 DFQATT, CDR2 SNEGSKA (reference sequence).

This chain connects TRBV20-1 to TRBJ1-3, with 7 bases identical to TRBD1. The specimen sequenced was CD4+ T cells from blood, cultured in vitro. The TCR originated in a human donor who had recovered from COVID-19. CDR3 coding DNA: TGCAGTGCCCGGTCGGGCAGGGGGACAGGAAACACCATATATTTT. Translating gives CSARSGRGTGNTIYF.